Listed here is a single T cell receptor beta chain. This entry comes from a study of blood T cell repertoires in COVID-19. Study details: Acute and convalescent COVID-19 specimens originated in the United States, Italy and Spain. The analysed material was cDNA or gDNA that came from T cells, B-cell-depleted T cells, or PBMCs.

The CDR3 is made up of 16 amino acids. V lost 2 bases to trimming and J lost 4 bases; unmatched junction nucleotides: 6. Germline CDR1 reads LGHNA; CDR2 reads YSLEER. As processed by the authors: From reference gene primer amplification, estimates of nucleated cell counts were derived. Profiling relied on immunoSEQ multiplex PCR, and the TCRdb table lists in-frame clones only, not all of them. V and J calls and clone size follow that table, whereas D and trimming were derived from the DNA. The repertoire holds about 100,000 clones, with roughly 85% as singletons. The source is a woman between 70 and 85 years old with acute or convalescent COVID-19. The chain joins TRBV4-3 to TRBJ2-2; 8 positions match TRBD2. Sequencing input: peripheral blood. CDR3 amino acids: CASSQRTGTSTGELFF. In nucleotides, the CDR3 is TGCGCCAGCAGCCAAAGAACCGGGACTAGCACCGGGGAGCTGTTTTTT.